These 6 T cell receptor beta chains share one sample of origin, sequenced in a study of PD-L1 blockade in urothelial cancer. Generated by immunoSEQ multiplex PCR, the TCRdb table keeps only in-frame clones and is missing some. Among fewer than 45,000 clones listed, over 70% were seen once. This specimen was PBMCs, taken around atezolizumab (anti-PD-L1) treatment. All receptors derive from a man in his sixties with urothelial cancer.

The chain has TRBV27 and TRBJ2-1, with D possibly being TRBD2 (6 bases). Trimming took 0 bases from V and 1 from J, leaving 10 bases between them. Germline V CDR1 and CDR2: MNHEY, SMNVEV (reference sequence). The CDR3 totals 16 residues. The CDR3 is CASSLSSGESYNEQFF. The CDR3 bases are TGTGCCAGCAGTTTATCGTCGGGGGAATCCTACAATGAGCAGTTCTTC.

The chain recombines TRBV30 with TRBJ2-7, with TRBD2 identical over 10 bases. This CDR3 is built from 14 residues. V was pared by 4 bases and J by 3 bases, with 6 bases of the junction left unmatched. In germline, CDR1 is GTSNPN, CDR2 SVGIG (reference sequence). This chain's CDR3 is CAWKIAGGGYEQYF. The DNA of the CDR3 is TGTGCCTGGAAGATAGCGGGAGGAGGCTACGAGCAGTACTTC.

The V gene is TRBV4-1, the J gene TRBJ2-2; 10 bases map to TRBD1. Germline V gene data show CDR1 as MGHRA and CDR2 as YSYEKL. CDR3 length equals 16 residues. Trimming at V came to 2 bases and at J to 10 bases, leaving 10 bases not matched to a gene. This CDR3 reads CASSQRTGGHGMELFF. The DNA of the CDR3 is TGCGCCAGCAGCCAAAGGACAGGGGGGCACGGGATGGAGCTGTTTTTT.

The chain employs TRBV7-9 and TRBJ2-2, with 9 bases identical to TRBD2. The CDR3 is 15 residues long. CDR1 and CDR2 (germline): SEHNR, FQNEAQ (reference sequence). Trimming at V came to 5 bases and at J to 5 bases, leaving 6 bases not matched to a gene. CDR3 DNA: TGTGCCAGCAGCGAGAGGCTAGCGGGAACCGGGGAGCTGTTTTTT. It translates to CASSERLAGTGELFF. The variable domain in full, with the rest retrieved from reference TRBV7-9 and TRBJ2-2, is DTGVSQNPRHKITKRGQNVTFRCDPISEHNRLYWYRQTLGQGPEFLTYFQNEAQLEKSRLLSDRFSAERPKGSFSTLEIQRTEQGDSAMYLCASSERLAGTGELFFGEGSRLTVL.

V is TRBV5-4 and J is TRBJ1-1, with a possible D match to TRBD1 (5 bases). Per germline, CDR1 SGHNT and CDR2 YYREEE (reference sequence). This CDR3 has 15 residues. V was trimmed by 3 bases and J by 0 bases, leaving 12 bases between them. The CDR3, as DNA: TGTGCCAGCAGCTGGGGGGGGGAGATGAACACTGAAGCTTTCTTT. Translated: CASSWGGEMNTEAFF.

The chain has TRBV7-2 and TRBJ2-7; TRBD2 matches at 9 bases. The V gene's germline CDR1 is SGHTA and CDR2 FQGNSA. Trimming at V came to 5 bases and at J to 4 bases, leaving 9 bases not matched to a gene. The CDR3 spans 15 residues. CDR3 amino acids: CASSTRAGGGYEQYF. CDR3 nucleotide sequence: TGTGCCAGCAGCACCCGAGCGGGAGGAGGATACGAGCAGTACTTC.